This T cell receptor (beta chain) was captured in a study of CD8 T cells in Susac syndrome. The RNA, about 0.5 to 1 ug, was put through reverse transcription using random hexamers. With immunoSEQ multiplex PCR, TCR beta CDR3 was amplified across 54 Vbeta and 13 Jbeta. Via MiXCR, TCRdb re-called the immunoSEQ multiplex PCR reads, giving one row per CDR3 protein. The sample lists a few hundred thousand distinct CDR3 sequences, 94% occurring once. Trimming took 2 bases from V and 2 from J, leaving 9 bases between them. Germline CDR1 GTSNPN, CDR2 SVGIG (reference sequence). The CDR3 is made up of 13 amino acids. Sequencing of TCR beta drew on CD8+ and CD4+ T cells from blood.

This TCR was recovered from a human donor with Susac syndrome. The gene calls are TRBV30 and TRBJ1-2, with TRBD1 as a possible D gene (6 bases). What was sequenced was CD4+ T cells from PBMCs. The CDR3 DNA sequence: TGTGCCTGGAGTCCTACAGGGAACTATGGCTACACCTTC. It specifies CAWSPTGNYGYTF.